A single sample is the source of the 19 T cell receptor beta chains below, sequenced in a study of T cell changes during pregnancy in multiple sclerosis. Sequencing used immunoSEQ multiplex PCR; TCRdb keeps in-frame clones, though not all of them. The table has around 31,000 clones, more than 90% seen once. The material was CD4+ T cells from peripheral blood mononuclear cells, obtained in the first trimester of pregnancy. These receptors were obtained from a female donor with multiple sclerosis, enrolled in a pregnancy study.

This clone was observed once. This sequence joins TRBV19 and TRBJ1-1; 10 bases fit TRBD1. Germline values: CDR1 LNHDA, CDR2 SQIVND (reference sequence). V dropped 3 bases and J dropped 3; count of bases not matched to a gene: 4. This CDR3 spans 15 amino acids. The CDR3 sequence is CASSIRQGAHTEAFF. The DNA for the CDR3 is TGTGCCAGTAGTATTCGACAGGGGGCTCACACTGAAGCTTTCTTT.

This clone showed up just once. This chain links TRBV12-5 with TRBJ1-5, with D tentatively TRBD1 (5 bases). The germline gives CDR1 LGHNT, CDR2 FRNRAP. The length of the CDR3 is 13 residues. As DNA, the CDR3 is TGTTCTCGGCGGGGAGGGGACAATCAGCCCCAGCATTTT. Translated: CSRRGGDNQPQHF. The full variable domain, rest sourced from reference TRBV12-5 and TRBJ1-5, is DARVTQTPRHKVTEMGQEVTMRCQPILGHNTVFWYRQTMMQGLELLAYFRNRAPLDDSGMPKDRFSAEMPDATLATLKIQPSEPRDSAVYFCSRRGGDNQPQHFGDGTRLSIL.

This clone was detected only once. The rearrangement uses TRBV5-1 and TRBJ2-2; tentatively, D is TRBD1 (5 bases). Germline CDR1 reads SGHRS; CDR2 reads YFSETQ. V was shortened by 3 bases and J by 6 bases, with 15 bases between the two germline ends. CDR3 size: 15 residues. CDR3 region: CASSSSGWVPGELFF. The CDR3 DNA reads TGCGCCAGCAGCTCGTCAGGGTGGGTCCCCGGGGAGCTGTTTTTT.

This chain connects TRBV7-9 to TRBJ1-5, with 9 bases matching TRBD1. Germline CDR1 and CDR2: SEHNR and FQNEAQ (reference sequence). Germline trimming cut 4 bases from V and 6 bases from J; bases unmatched to any gene: 4. This CDR3 is built from 14 residues. This CDR3 reads CASSSDRGGQPQHF. CDR3 bases: TGTGCCAGCAGCTCAGACAGGGGGGGTCAGCCCCAGCATTTT.

V gene TRBV30 combines with J gene TRBJ1-1; D is unclear. The CDR3 covers 13 residues. Trimming took 5 bases from V and 8 from J, leaving 18 bases between them. Germline V lookup: CDR1 GTSNPN, CDR2 SVGIG (reference sequence). The CDR3 region is CAWLTWGAYEAFF. CDR3 DNA: TGTGCCTGGCTTACCTGGGGAGCCTACGAAGCTTTCTTT.

The chain joins TRBV6-6 to TRBJ1-3; maybe TRBD1 (5 bases). The germline gives CDR1 MNHNY, CDR2 SVGAGI (reference sequence). V lost 6 bases and J 4 bases, leaving 16 bases between the germline ends. The CDR3 extends over 15 amino acids. CDR3 sequence: CASRGHGGDGNTIYF. CDR3 DNA: TGTGCCAGCAGGGGCCATGGGGGGGACGGAAACACCATATATTTT.

The chain recombines TRBV18 with TRBJ1-2; tentative D call: TRBD1 (5 bases). The CDR3 runs 18 residues. Between the trimmed V and J ends, which lost 4 bases and 4 bases, there was a span of 25 bases. Germline V CDR1 and CDR2: KGHSH, LQKENI. Here the CDR3 reads CASSLNIRTGLGGYGYTF. The CDR3 bases are TGTGCCAGCTCACTAAATATTCGCACAGGATTGGGTGGCTATGGCTACACCTTC.

The chain has TRBV18 and TRBJ2-3; D uncertain. CDR3 length: 12 amino acids. The V and J ends lost 2 bases and 3 bases respectively, with 3 bases between them. Germline V gives CDR1 KGHSH, CDR2 LQKENI. CDR3 amino acids: CASSPITDTQYF. The CDR3 DNA is TGTGCCAGCTCACCAATAACAGATACGCAGTATTTT. The entire variable domain, with the rest obtained from reference TRBV18 and TRBJ2-3, is as follows: NAGVMQNPRHLVRRRGQEARLRCSPMKGHSHVYWYRQLPEEGLKFMVYLQKENIIDESGMPKERFSAEFPKEGPSILRIQQVVRGDSAAYFCASSPITDTQYFGPGTRLTVL.

V usage is TRBV6-5 and J usage is TRBJ1-1, with 7 bases matching TRBD1. Germline loops: CDR1 MNHEY, CDR2 SVGAGI. The CDR3 is made up of 15 amino acids. V trimming: 0 bases; J trimming: 2 bases; junction bases outside the gene matches: 3. The CDR3 loop reads CASSYSGTDNTEAFF. In nucleotides, the CDR3 is TGTGCCAGCAGTTACTCGGGGACAGATAACACTGAAGCTTTCTTT.

V usage is TRBV5-1 and J usage is TRBJ2-7; 9 bases agree with TRBD1. The CDR3 contains 18 residues. Germline V gene lookup returns CDR1 SGHRS and CDR2 YFSETQ. The V segment lost 2 bases and the J segment 3 bases; nucleotides outside the gene matches: 15. This CDR3 reads CASSLGGTGSTISYEQYF. For the CDR3, the DNA is TGCGCCAGCAGCTTAGGCGGGACAGGGAGTACGATTAGCTACGAGCAGTACTTC.

This chain uses TRBV19 with TRBJ2-2; 10 bases agree with TRBD2. The V gene's germline CDR1 is LNHDA and CDR2 SQIVND (reference sequence). CDR3 length: 15 amino acids. Trimming took 6 bases from V and 4 from J; bases not matched to a gene: 5. CDR3 coding DNA: TGTGCCAGTAGCCCGGGACTAGCGTTCACCGGGGAGCTGTTTTTT. It translates to CASSPGLAFTGELFF.

The table lists this clone with a few counts. The chain recombines TRBV7-8 with TRBJ1-6; D gene ambiguous. V was shortened by 5 bases and J by 9 bases, with 8 bases between the two germline ends. The V gene's germline CDR1 is SGHVS and CDR2 FQNEAQ. This CDR3 comprises 12 residues. As DNA, the CDR3 is TGTGCCAGCAGCCACGCGGGTTCACCCCTCCACTTT. This translates into CASSHAGSPLHF.

This clone was observed a few times. This sequence joins TRBV6-5 and TRBJ1-5, with D tentatively TRBD1 (5 bases). CDR3 size: 13 residues. CDR1 and CDR2 from the germline V gene are MNHEY and SVGAGI. Trimming took off 5 bases at V and 7 bases at J, with 12 bases between the two ends. This chain's CDR3 is CASSPTGYQPQHF. CDR3 in DNA: TGTGCCAGCAGTCCCACAGGATACCAGCCCCAGCATTTT.

This chain connects TRBV11-1 to TRBJ2-7; perhaps TRBD1 as D (5 bases). The CDR3 runs 14 residues. The V end was cut by 1 base, the J end by 0 bases, with 7 bases between. CDR1 is SGHAT and CDR2 is FQDESV in the germline V gene (reference sequence). The CDR3 nucleotides read TGTGCCAGCAGCTTAGACGGACACTCCTACGAGCAGTACTTC. Translating gives CASSLDGHSYEQYF. The full variable domain, in which reference TRBV11-1 and TRBJ2-7 provide the parts outside the CDR3, is EAEVAQSPRYKITEKSQAVAFWCDPISGHATLYWYRQILGQGPELLVQFQDESVVDDSQLPKDRFSAERLKGVDSTLKIQPAELGDSAMYLCASSLDGHSYEQYFGPGTRLTVT.

The chain couples TRBV2 to TRBJ1-2; 7 bases map to TRBD1. V shed 4 bases, J shed 4 bases, and the junction held 6 bases outside the gene matches. The CDR3 has 14 amino acids. Germline CDR1 SNHLY, CDR2 FYNNEI. The DNA of the CDR3 is TGTGCCAGCAGTGGACAGGGATTCCCCTATGGCTACACCTTC. It translates to CASSGQGFPYGYTF.

A few counts support this clone. This chain uses TRBV30 with TRBJ2-7; D might be TRBD2 (6 bases). There are 11 residues in the CDR3. V lost 4 bases and J lost 8, with 12 bases in between. Per the germline V gene, CDR1 is GTSNPN and CDR2 is SVGIG (reference sequence). The CDR3 DNA follows: TGTGCCTGGACCTGGGGAGGACAGCAGTACTTC. Translated, it gives CAWTWGGQQYF.

The chain recombines TRBV5-6 with TRBJ2-2; D might be TRBD1 (8 bases). CDR3 size: 17 residues. Germline V lookup: CDR1 SGHDT, CDR2 YYEEEE. Trimming took 3 bases from V and 3 from J, leaving 18 bases between them. CDR3 bases: TGTGCCAGCAGCTGGGGGGGGACAGGTGGCGACACCGGGGAGCTGTTTTTT. Its translation is CASSWGGTGGDTGELFF.

The rearrangement joins TRBV7-9 to TRBJ1-1, with TRBD1 as a possible D gene (5 bases). The length of the CDR3 is 14 residues. Germline CDR1 is SEHNR and CDR2 is FQNEAQ (reference sequence). V lost 5 bases, J lost 5 bases, and 15 bases lay in between. The CDR3 nucleotides are TGTGCCAGCAGCCCGGGCGGGACGGGGACTGAAGCTTTCTTT. Its protein product is CASSPGGTGTEAFF.

This clone is a singleton in its sample. The chain combines TRBV5-8 with TRBJ2-5; 11 bases fit TRBD2. Germline assignment: CDR1 SGHTS and CDR2 YDEGEE. The CDR3 consists of 17 residues. Trimming took 2 bases from V and 5 from J; bases not matched to a gene: 11. The CDR3 region is CASSLGLAGPIGETQYF. CDR3 bases: TGTGCCAGCAGCTTAGGACTAGCGGGCCCCATTGGGGAGACCCAGTACTTC.